This entry lists 16 T cell receptor beta chains sequenced from one sample in a study of control samples from healthy donors and cancer patients. TCRdb's table, derived via immunoSEQ multiplex PCR, lists solely in-frame clones and lacks some. This sample has 98,000 or so clones, with approximately 80% found just once. The specimen sequenced was blood. The receptors stem from a woman aged 30 to 39 in good health.

The J gene is TRBJ2-3, the V gene TRBV27; TRBD1 matches 11 bases. Germline lookup yields CDR1 MNHEY and CDR2 SMNVEV (reference sequence). The ends lost 4 bases at V and 5 bases at J; junction bases unmatched: 5. The CDR3 covers 15 residues. The DNA of the CDR3 is TGTGCCAGCAGTTCCTTGGGACAGGGGGTAGATACGCAGTATTTT. Protein product: CASSSLGQGVDTQYF.

This chain uses TRBV6-6 with TRBJ2-7; unclear D gene. V shed 2 bases and J shed 2 bases, with 13 bases lying between them. The CDR3 has 15 residues. The germline V gene has CDR1 MNHNY and CDR2 SVGAGI (reference sequence). CDR3 DNA sequence: TGTGCCAGCAGTTACGGGGAATGGGCTACCTACGAGCAGTACTTC. Amino acids: CASSYGEWATYEQYF.

The V and J genes are TRBV11-2 and TRBJ1-4; tentative D call: TRBD1 (6 bases). The CDR3 is made up of 15 amino acids. The germline V gene has CDR1 SGHAT and CDR2 FQNNGV. Trimming took 0 bases from V and 9 from J, leaving 14 bases between them. The CDR3 nucleotides are TGTGCCAGCAGCTTAGAAGGGGGTGGCATGAAAAAACTGTTTTTT. Amino acid sequence: CASSLEGGGMKKLFF.

V and J are TRBV11-2 and TRBJ2-7; 8 nucleotides match TRBD1. CDR1 and CDR2 (germline): SGHAT, FQNNGV. The V and J ends lost 1 base and 4 bases, in that order; junction bases with no gene match: 6. This CDR3 is built from 15 residues. This CDR3 reads CASSLAQGVLYEQYF. The DNA of the CDR3 is TGTGCCAGCAGCTTAGCACAGGGGGTATTATACGAGCAGTACTTC.

The V call is TRBV29-1, the J call TRBJ2-7, with D perhaps assigned TRBD1 or TRBD2 (5 bases each). The CDR3 is 13 residues long. The germline V gene has CDR1 SQVTM and CDR2 ANQGSEA. Trimming took 3 bases from V and 5 from J, leaving 14 bases between them. The DNA for the CDR3 is TGCAGCGTTGATGGGACCCTCTCGGACGAGCAGTACTTC. Translated: CSVDGTLSDEQYF.

V is TRBV5-1 and J is TRBJ2-3, with TRBD1 matching over 7 bases. This CDR3 has 16 amino acids. The J segment lost 0 bases and the V segment lost 4 bases, leaving 8 bases of the junction unmatched. In germline, CDR1 is SGHRS, CDR2 YFSETQ. The DNA for the CDR3 is TGCGCCAGCAGCCCGGGGACAGCCCCTAGCACAGATACGCAGTATTTT. Protein product: CASSPGTAPSTDTQYF.

Comments on this clone: Additional DNA sequences in this sample encode the identical CDR3. This rearrangement joins TRBV6-1 to TRBJ1-1; D not certain. This CDR3 contains 14 residues. CDR1 MNHNS and CDR2 SASEGT come from the germline V gene. Trimming shortened V by 2 bases and J by 2 bases, and 9 bases separated the two germline ends. This CDR3 is CASSESGKNTEAFF. The CDR3 DNA follows: TGTGCCAGCAGTGAATCCGGGAAAAACACTGAAGCTTTCTTT.

At least ten counts were recorded for this clone. The rearrangement joins TRBV15 to TRBJ2-7; a possible D gene is TRBD1 (6 bases). Germline CDR1 is LNHNV and CDR2 is YYDKDF (reference sequence). The V end lost 1 base, the J end lost 4 bases, and 14 bases lay between the germline ends. CDR3 size: 15 residues. The CDR3 coding sequence is TGTGCCACCAGCAGAGCCCAGACAGGTGGGTACGAGCAGTACTTC. It specifies CATSRAQTGGYEQYF.

The chain employs TRBV15 and TRBJ2-1, with 8 bases identical to TRBD2. Losses at the gene ends were 0 bases for V and 10 bases for J; bases not matched to a gene: 8. CDR1 LNHNV and CDR2 YYDKDF come from the germline V gene (reference sequence). The CDR3 loop spans 15 amino acids. The CDR3 region is CATSREGLVKREQFF. In DNA, the CDR3 is TGTGCCACCAGCAGAGAGGGACTAGTGAAGCGAGAGCAGTTCTTC.

This clone was seen only once. V and J are TRBV15 and TRBJ1-1; the D gene is possibly TRBD1 (6 bases). Germline loops: CDR1 LNHNV, CDR2 YYDKDF (reference sequence). This CDR3 is built from 14 residues. V shed 4 bases and J shed 1 base, with 10 bases lying between them. CDR3 DNA: TGTGCCACCAGCACTGGACAGACGAACACTGAAGCTTTCTTT. It specifies CATSTGQTNTEAFF.

The chain employs TRBV24-1 and TRBJ2-1; 8 bases line up with TRBD1. The germline CDR1 and CDR2 sequences are KGHDR and SFDVKD. The CDR3 has 15 residues. V dropped 1 base and J dropped 2; count of bases not matched to a gene: 0. In DNA, the CDR3 is TGTGCCACCAGTGATTTCAGGGGGCCCTACAATGAGCAGTTCTTC. Its translation: CATSDFRGPYNEQFF.

This chain links TRBV4-3 with TRBJ1-1; D remains ambiguous. The CDR3 extends over 15 amino acids. Germline CDR1 reads LGHNA; CDR2 reads YSLEER. V lost 0 bases and J 6 bases, leaving 14 bases between the germline ends. The CDR3 bases are TGCGCCAGCAGCCAAGAGGTCCAGAAGGTCGCTGAAGCTTTCTTT. Translated: CASSQEVQKVAEAFF.

The V call is TRBV6-6, the J call TRBJ1-4; 7 bases are shared with TRBD1. Trimming cost V 5 bases and J 8 bases; bases outside gene matches: 8. The germline gives CDR1 MNHNY, CDR2 SVGAGI (reference sequence). The CDR3 sequence is 14 residues long. The CDR3 nucleotides are TGTGCCAGCAGTCGATCAGGGGGTCGGGAAAAACTGTTTTTT. Translating it yields CASSRSGGREKLFF.

A few counts support this clone. This chain connects TRBV5-1 to TRBJ1-3; D might be TRBD1 (5 bases). The CDR3 runs 15 residues. The germline V gene has CDR1 SGHRS and CDR2 YFSETQ. V lost 0 bases to trimming and J lost 1 base, with 8 bases between them. The CDR3 coding sequence is TGCGCCAGCAGCTTGGCCCCAGGGTCTGGAAACACCATATATTTT. It codes for CASSLAPGSGNTIYF.

In its sample, this clone was seen a few times. The V gene is TRBV7-6, the J gene TRBJ2-7; tentatively, D is TRBD1 (7 bases). Germline loops: CDR1 SGHVS, CDR2 FNYEAQ. The CDR3 is 14 residues long. Trimming stripped 4 bases from V and 9 bases from J, with 19 bases between. The CDR3 DNA follows: TGTGCCAGCAGCTGGGGGGACAGCCTCTCCGTGCAGTACTTC. Its protein product is CASSWGDSLSVQYF.

The gene calls are TRBV24-1 and TRBJ1-2, with 7 bases identical to TRBD1. This CDR3 contains 14 residues. Germline V gene lookup returns CDR1 KGHDR and CDR2 SFDVKD. Losses at the gene ends were 6 bases for V and 7 bases for J; bases not matched to a gene: 10. CDR3 sequence (DNA): TGTGCCACCAGTTCGGGACAGACGAAGGTTGGCTACACCTTC. Encoded protein: CATSSGQTKVGYTF.